Reported below is one TCR beta chain. These data belong to a study of T cells in Graves' hyperthyroidism and ophthalmopathy. RNA transcripts provided the source from which TCR beta CDR3 regions were amplified. TCR CDR3 regions were first amplified by RT-PCR with HTBI primers. MiXCR, applied by TCRdb to the multiplex PCR reads, yields one record per CDR3 protein. This table has 800,000 or so distinct CDR3 sequences, roughly 40% appearing once. The CDR3 runs to 14 residues. Germline assignment: CDR1 SNHLY and CDR2 FYNNEI. Trimming cost V 7 bases and J 0 bases, with 13 bases left between them. This clonotype was obtained from a man younger than 30 with Graves' hyperthyroidism. The chain couples TRBV2 to TRBJ2-7, with D unresolved. The sample taken for sequencing was blood. CDR3 DNA: TGTGCCAGCAACTTCGACCGTAACTCCTACGAGCAGTACTTC. Translation gives CASNFDRNSYEQYF.